These 30 T cell receptor beta chains came from one sample sequenced in a study of blood T cell repertoires in COVID-19. Profiling relied on immunoSEQ multiplex PCR, and the TCRdb table lists in-frame clones only, not all of them. The data contain some 80,000 clones, around nine tenths of them singletons. The source material was peripheral blood. These receptors came from a middle-aged man with active or convalescent COVID-19.

The chain employs TRBV24-1 and TRBJ1-4; 9 positions agree with TRBD1. V lost 4 bases, J lost 7 bases, and 6 bases stayed unmatched. CDR3 length equals 15 residues. Germline V CDR1 and CDR2: KGHDR, SFDVKD. CDR3 sequence reads: CATSEGTGKVEKLFF. Written as DNA, the CDR3 is TGTGCCACCAGTGAGGGGACAGGGAAGGTTGAAAAACTGTTTTTT.

This clone has a handful of counts. The rearrangement joins TRBV10-1 to TRBJ2-3; possibly TRBD2 for D (6 bases). The CDR3 has 14 residues. V was trimmed by 6 bases and J by 1 base, leaving 11 bases between them. CDR1 WNHNN and CDR2 SYGVQD come from the germline V gene (reference sequence). CDR3 sequence reads: CASRRDLRTDTQYF. CDR3 DNA sequence: TGCGCCAGCAGACGGGACTTACGCACAGATACGCAGTATTTT.

V gene TRBV30 combines with J gene TRBJ1-4; D is unclear. The CDR3 sequence is 15 residues long. The V end was cut by 2 bases, the J end by 7 bases, with 17 bases between. The germline gives CDR1 GTSNPN, CDR2 SVGIG (reference sequence). For the CDR3, the DNA is TGTGCCTGGAGTTCCCGGACCTACGAGGGTGAAAAACTGTTTTTT. Its protein is CAWSSRTYEGEKLFF.

The V call is TRBV7-2, the J call TRBJ1-6; 9 nucleotides agree with TRBD1. This CDR3 contains 14 residues. V lost 4 bases to trimming and J lost 10 bases; unmatched junction nucleotides: 5. Per germline, CDR1 SGHTA and CDR2 FQGNSA. The CDR3 DNA follows: TGTGCCAGCAGCTCTACAGGGGGCGCGTCACCCCTCCACTTT. Its protein is CASSSTGGASPLHF.

This clone came up once. The V and J genes are TRBV28 and TRBJ1-3; 8 bases agree with TRBD1. Germline V CDR1 and CDR2: MDHEN, SYDVKM. The CDR3 consists of 16 residues. With V trimmed by 4 bases and J by 0 bases, 5 bases remained unmatched. The CDR3 protein is CASSSGQVNSGNTIYF. Here the CDR3 DNA reads TGTGCCAGCAGTTCGGGACAGGTCAACTCTGGAAACACCATATATTTT.

This clone was seen a handful of times. The V gene is TRBV27, the J gene TRBJ1-5, with a weak D call TRBD1 (5 bases). Trimming took off 3 bases at V and 5 bases at J, with 8 bases between the two ends. Germline loops: CDR1 MNHEY, CDR2 SMNVEV (reference sequence). The CDR3 extends over 13 amino acids. The CDR3 here is CASSFGGDQPQHF. CDR3 nucleotide sequence: TGTGCCAGCAGTTTCGGGGGTGATCAGCCCCAGCATTTT.

The chain recombines TRBV5-1 with TRBJ1-3; weak D call: TRBD1 (5 bases). CDR1 is SGHRS and CDR2 is YFSETQ in the germline V gene. Trimming took off 5 bases at V and 0 bases at J, with 15 bases between the two ends. The CDR3 consists of 16 residues. CDR3 residues: CASRAGGDPSGNTIYF. CDR3 bases: TGCGCCAGCAGAGCGGGGGGTGACCCCTCTGGAAACACCATATATTTT.

This rearrangement joins TRBV7-9 to TRBJ2-5; 7 bases line up with TRBD1. V lost 5 bases, J lost 3 bases, and 9 bases stayed unmatched. Germline values: CDR1 SEHNR, CDR2 FQNEAQ (reference sequence). There are 15 residues in the CDR3. CDR3 protein: CASSLSQGSKETQYF. The DNA of the CDR3 is TGTGCCAGCAGCCTATCACAGGGGAGTAAAGAGACCCAGTACTTC.

This chain uses TRBV28 with TRBJ2-3; possible D gene TRBD2, 6 bases. V lost 6 bases to trimming and J lost 2 bases, with 24 bases between them. The CDR3 consists of 18 residues. CDR1 and CDR2 from the germline V gene are MDHEN and SYDVKM. CDR3 bases: TGTGCCAGCAGATCAAATTCAGGGTGGGGGAGGTACACAGATACGCAGTATTTT. Amino acid sequence: CASRSNSGWGRYTDTQYF.

Remarks on this clone: One end of the junction fails to match germline, which may point to a read error. The chain links TRBV11-2 to TRBJ2-2; D possibly corresponds to TRBD1 (5 bases). This CDR3 has 15 residues. Germline V lookup: CDR1 SGHAT, CDR2 FQNNGV. The DNA of the CDR3 is TGTGCCAGCAGCCCCATGTCAGGGAACCCCGGGGAGCTGTTTTTT. Its protein is CASSPMSGNPGELFF. The whole variable domain, filled in from reference TRBV11-2 and TRBJ2-2, reads EAGVAQSPRYKIIEKRQSVAFWCNPISGHATLYWYQQILGQGPKLLIQFQNNGVVDDSQLPKDRFSAERLKGVDSTLKIQPAKLEDSAVYLCASSPMSGNPGELFFGEGSRLTVL.

CDR3: CASSVALDTQYF. As DNA, the CDR3 is TGTGCCAGCAGCGTAGCCTTAGATACGCAGTATTTT. The chain employs TRBV9 and TRBJ2-3, with D unclear. The V end was cut by 0 bases, the J end by 5 bases, with 4 bases between. The CDR3 is 12 amino acids. The germline V gene encodes CDR1 SGDLS and CDR2 YYNGEE.

The table lists this clone with a few counts. The chain has TRBV5-6 and TRBJ2-2; D is possibly TRBD1 (5 bases). Looked up from germline, CDR1 is SGHDT and CDR2 is YYEEEE. The CDR3 is made up of 15 amino acids. Trimming removed 4 bases from V and 2 bases from J, with 12 bases in between. The CDR3 reads CASSLYRFNTGELFF. CDR3 nucleotide sequence: TGTGCCAGCAGCCTTTACAGGTTTAACACCGGGGAGCTGTTTTTT.

The rearrangement joins TRBV10-2 to TRBJ1-2; no reliable D call. The CDR3 loop spans 15 amino acids. CDR1 is WSHSY, CDR2 SAAADI, per germline. The V gene lost 2 bases and the J gene lost 2 bases, with 12 bases spanning the gap. CDR3 amino acids: CASSEIPGLNYGYTF. For the CDR3, the DNA is TGCGCCAGCAGTGAGATCCCAGGCCTAAACTATGGCTACACCTTC.

About this clone: Other DNA sequences in this specimen translate into the identical CDR3. The chain employs TRBV18 and TRBJ1-1; D not resolved. CDR3 length: 13 residues. Trimming took 2 bases from V and 3 from J, leaving 7 bases between them. The germline V gene has CDR1 KGHSH and CDR2 LQKENI. The CDR3 loop is CASSPTRDTEAFF. The CDR3 nucleotides are TGTGCCAGCTCACCAACGCGGGACACTGAAGCTTTCTTT.

This clone came up once. The chain joins TRBV6-5 to TRBJ2-1; D is possibly TRBD2 (6 bases). Germline V lookup: CDR1 MNHEY, CDR2 SVGAGI. The V end was cut by 8 bases, the J end by 5 bases, with 19 bases between. The CDR3 runs 15 residues. The CDR3: CASGRTGTWNNEQFF. In nucleotides, the CDR3 is TGTGCCAGCGGTCGAACCGGGACTTGGAACAATGAGCAGTTCTTC.

The chain employs TRBV6-5 and TRBJ2-1; perhaps TRBD2 as D (6 bases). The germline V and J ends were trimmed by 2 bases and 9 bases, with 11 bases remaining between them. Germline loops: CDR1 MNHEY, CDR2 SVGAGI. This CDR3 spans 13 amino acids. The CDR3 sequence: CASSYNQGGEQFF. The CDR3 nucleotides are TGTGCCAGCAGTTACAATCAGGGAGGTGAGCAGTTCTTC.

The rearrangement uses TRBV4-3 and TRBJ2-2, with 8 positions matching TRBD2. Germline V CDR1 and CDR2: LGHNA, YSLEER. Losses at the gene ends were 1 base for V and 4 bases for J; bases not matched to a gene: 8. There are 17 residues in the CDR3. The CDR3 is CASSQVRAGVVTGELFF. The DNA for the CDR3 is TGCGCCAGCAGCCAAGTCCGAGCGGGGGTTGTCACCGGGGAGCTGTTTTTT.

The CDR3 region is CASSEGTASNYGYTF. The CDR3 DNA follows: TGTGCCAGCAGCGAGGGGACAGCCTCTAACTATGGCTACACCTTC. The J gene is TRBJ1-2, the V gene TRBV9; 7 bases map to TRBD1. Germline CDR1 reads SGDLS; CDR2 reads YYNGEE. This CDR3 is 15 amino acids long. J lost 0 bases, V lost 3 bases, and 5 bases had no gene match.

The rearrangement links TRBV3-1 (or the pseudogene TRBV3-2) to TRBJ1-2; tentatively, D is TRBD1 (5 bases). From germline, CDR1 is LGHDT and CDR2 YNNKEL (reference sequence). The CDR3 runs to 13 residues. Trimming removed 4 bases at V and 7 bases at J, with 13 bases between. The DNA for the CDR3 is TGTGCCAGCAGCCCGGGAGGGGCGACTGGCTACACCTTC. Amino acid sequence: CASSPGGATGYTF.

The chain employs TRBV27 and TRBJ2-1; 13 bases are a match to TRBD2. This CDR3 has 15 residues. Germline-derived CDR1 and CDR2 are MNHEY and SMNVEV (reference sequence). Trimming cost V 6 bases and J 8 bases; bases outside gene matches: 7. The CDR3: CASRPTSGGADEQFF. The CDR3 DNA is TGTGCCAGCAGACCTACTAGCGGGGGGGCTGATGAGCAGTTCTTC.

V usage is TRBV5-1 and J usage is TRBJ1-6; D is perhaps TRBD1 (5 bases). Germline values: CDR1 SGHRS, CDR2 YFSETQ. Trimming removed 0 bases from V and 7 bases from J, with 11 bases in between. There are 15 residues in the CDR3. The DNA for the CDR3 is TGCGCCAGCAGCTTGGATACAGCAGGGAATTCACCCCTCCACTTT. Amino acids: CASSLDTAGNSPLHF.

This chain joins TRBV5-6 and TRBJ2-2; D may be TRBD2 (5 bases). The CDR3 loop spans 15 amino acids. The germline V and J ends were trimmed by 0 bases and 3 bases, with 9 bases remaining between them. The germline gives CDR1 SGHDT, CDR2 YYEEEE. DNA of the CDR3: TGTGCCAGCAGCTTGGGGCTAGCTCACACCGGGGAGCTGTTTTTT. It specifies CASSLGLAHTGELFF.

The V gene is TRBV7-8, the J gene TRBJ1-5; 7 nucleotides align to TRBD1. The germline CDR1 and CDR2 sequences are SGHVS and FQNEAQ. The CDR3 is made up of 16 amino acids. J lost 0 bases, V lost 5 bases, and 7 bases had no gene match. In nucleotides, the CDR3 is TGTGCCAGCAGCCGTCGGGACAGTCATAGCAATCAGCCCCAGCATTTT. Translating gives CASSRRDSHSNQPQHF. Full variable domain (outside the CDR3, taken from reference TRBV7-8 and TRBJ1-5): GAGVSQSPRYKVAKRGQDVALRCDPISGHVSLFWYQQALGQGPEFLTYFQNEAQLDKSGLPSDRFFAERPEGSVSTLKIQRTQQEDSAVYLCASSRRDSHSNQPQHFGDGTRLSIL.

CDR3 coding DNA: TGTGCCAGCACCCGACCAGGGACAGGTGAAAATGAGCAGTTCTTC. It translates to CASTRPGTGENEQFF. The chain uses TRBV5-5 and TRBJ2-1, with 8 bases matching TRBD1. With 6 bases clipped from V and 7 bases from J, the junction kept 12 bases outside the gene matches. The CDR3 covers 15 residues. CDR1 is SGHKS and CDR2 is YYEKEE in the germline V gene (reference sequence).

The rearrangement uses TRBV7-2 and TRBJ2-5; 7 bases agree with TRBD2. The CDR3 has 13 residues. The germline V gene encodes CDR1 SGHTA and CDR2 FQGNSA. V lost 4 bases to trimming and J lost 3 bases; unmatched junction nucleotides: 2. The CDR3: CASSSGLEETQYF. The CDR3, as DNA: TGTGCCAGCAGCTCAGGACTAGAAGAGACCCAGTACTTC.

This clone has only one observation. V usage is TRBV5-1 and J usage is TRBJ2-5; D perhaps matches TRBD1 (5 bases). Trimming removed 1 base from V and 4 bases from J, with 5 bases in between. This CDR3 contains 12 residues. Germline CDR1 reads SGHRS; CDR2 reads YFSETQ. The CDR3 region is CASSLQGETQYF. The CDR3, as DNA: TGCGCCAGCAGCTTGCAGGGAGAGACCCAGTACTTC.

V gene TRBV10-3 combines with J gene TRBJ1-2; 12 bases line up with TRBD1. The germline gives CDR1 ENHRY, CDR2 SYGVKD. The CDR3 loop spans 17 amino acids. V was clipped by 2 bases and J by 8 bases; unmatched bases: 12. The CDR3 DNA reads TGTGCCATCAGTGAGACCGGGACAGGGGGCGCCGGAAGGGGCTACACCTTC. Its translation: CAISETGTGGAGRGYTF.

V usage is TRBV9 and J usage is TRBJ1-4, with 8 bases matching TRBD1. Germline V gene lookup returns CDR1 SGDLS and CDR2 YYNGEE. Trimming removed 0 bases from V and 6 bases from J; junction bases left unmatched: 10. This CDR3 has 17 amino acids. CDR3 amino acids: CASSVEGQVGSDEKLFF. The CDR3 DNA reads TGTGCCAGCAGCGTAGAGGGACAGGTCGGTAGCGATGAAAAACTGTTTTTT.

This chain connects TRBV6-4 to TRBJ2-2; D perhaps matches TRBD2 (6 bases). Trimming removed 6 bases at V and 6 bases at J, with 14 bases between. From germline, CDR1 is MRHNA and CDR2 SNTAGT. The CDR3 has 14 residues. The CDR3: CASSSQTGAGELFF. In nucleotides, the CDR3 is TGTGCCAGCAGCTCCCAAACGGGGGCCGGGGAGCTGTTTTTT.

The CDR3 DNA follows: TGTGCCAGCAGCGCTACTAGCGGGGGGCAGTATTTT. Translating it yields CASSATSGGQYF. The rearrangement links TRBV11-2 to TRBJ2-3; 11 nucleotides align to TRBD2. The V and J ends lost 5 bases and 11 bases, in that order; junction bases with no gene match: 3. The CDR3 sequence is 12 residues long. Germline CDR1 is SGHAT and CDR2 is FQNNGV.